These 13 T cell receptor beta chains were sequenced from one sample in a study of CD8 T cells in Susac syndrome. Random hexamers were used to reverse transcribe an amount of about 0.45 to 1 ug RNA. Using its own MiXCR run on the immunoSEQ multiplex PCR reads, TCRdb lists one record per CDR3 protein. This sample has around 85,000 distinct CDR3 sequences, with more than 85% found just once. Input material: CD8+ T cells from PBMCs. The receptors here all came from a human donor with Susac syndrome.

The chain is built from TRBV15 and TRBJ1-5; TRBD1 agrees at 7 bases. The J segment lost 3 bases and the V segment lost 5 bases, leaving 4 bases of the junction unmatched. This CDR3 has 14 residues. Germline V gives CDR1 LNHNV, CDR2 YYDKDF (reference sequence). DNA of the CDR3: TGTGCCACCAGCTTTGACAGGGCCAATCAGCCCCAGCATTTT. The encoded protein is CATSFDRANQPQHF. Complete variable domain (other parts from reference TRBV15 and TRBJ1-5): DAMVIQNPRYQVTQFGKPVTLSCSQTLNHNVMYWYQQKSSQAPKLLFHYYDKDFNNEADTPDNFQSRRPNTSFCFLDIRSPGLGDTAMYLCATSFDRANQPQHFGDGTRLSIL.

V usage is TRBV29-1 and J usage is TRBJ2-1; D remains ambiguous. This CDR3 is built from 14 residues. Trimming left V 1 base short and J 4 bases short, with 11 bases between. Germline V gene lookup returns CDR1 SQVTM and CDR2 ANQGSEA. The CDR3 DNA follows: TGCAGCGTTGAAGGTTACAGCGAATACAATGAGCAGTTCTTC. It translates to CSVEGYSEYNEQFF.

This chain links TRBV5-5 with TRBJ2-7, with TRBD1 matching 7 bases. The trim removed 4 bases at V and 3 bases at J, leaving 1 base unmatched. The germline gives CDR1 SGHKS, CDR2 YYEKEE (reference sequence). This CDR3 has 12 residues. The CDR3 region is CASSRDSYEQYF. The CDR3, as DNA: TGTGCCAGCAGCCGGGACAGCTACGAGCAGTACTTC.

The rearrangement uses TRBV5-1 and TRBJ1-2; TRBD1 matches at 8 bases. CDR3 size: 16 residues. The trim removed 4 bases at V and 0 bases at J, leaving 8 bases unmatched. Germline V gene data show CDR1 as SGHRS and CDR2 as YFSETQ. CDR3 DNA sequence: TGCGCCAGCAGCGTACTACAGGGGGAACCTAACTATGGCTACACCTTC. It yields the protein CASSVLQGEPNYGYTF.

This chain connects TRBV4-1 to TRBJ2-5; 11 nucleotides line up with TRBD2. Trimming took 4 bases from V and 4 from J; bases not matched to a gene: 5. The CDR3 consists of 15 residues. Germline V CDR1 and CDR2: MGHRA, YSYEKL. The CDR3 sequence: CASSPSGLAGETQYF. The CDR3 coding sequence is TGCGCCAGCAGCCCGTCCGGACTAGCGGGAGAGACCCAGTACTTC.

V and J are TRBV19 and TRBJ2-7; TRBD1 agrees at 10 bases. Per germline, CDR1 LNHDA and CDR2 SQIVND (reference sequence). J gave up 3 bases and V 4 bases, and 6 bases lay outside the gene matches. The CDR3 runs to 15 residues. The CDR3 region is CASSTGQGVLYEQYF. In nucleotides, the CDR3 is TGTGCCAGTAGTACCGGACAGGGGGTTCTCTACGAGCAGTACTTC.

This chain joins TRBV4-1 and TRBJ1-5; 7 positions agree with TRBD1. Germline loops: CDR1 MGHRA, CDR2 YSYEKL. The CDR3 runs 15 residues. J lost 4 bases, V lost 1 base, and 4 bases had no gene match. CDR3 residues: CASSQAPGGNQPQHF. For the CDR3, the DNA is TGCGCCAGCAGCCAAGCCCCAGGGGGAAATCAGCCCCAGCATTTT.

The V call is TRBV5-6, the J call TRBJ1-5, with no clear D. Germline values: CDR1 SGHDT, CDR2 YYEEEE. Trimming removed 0 bases from V and 10 bases from J, with 11 bases in between. The CDR3 has 13 amino acids. The CDR3 is CASSLGSSLPQHF. The CDR3, as DNA: TGTGCCAGCAGCTTGGGGTCAAGCTTACCCCAGCATTTT.

J is TRBJ2-3 and V is TRBV15, with 7 nucleotides matching TRBD1. Germline loops: CDR1 LNHNV, CDR2 YYDKDF (reference sequence). The trim removed 7 bases at V and 0 bases at J, leaving 7 bases unmatched. This CDR3 contains 15 residues. The CDR3 region has the DNA TGTGCCACCACCCCGGACAGGTCTAGCACAGATACGCAGTATTTT. It is translated as CATTPDRSSTDTQYF.

The gene calls are TRBV6-9 and TRBJ2-2; D is ambiguous. This CDR3 spans 13 amino acids. The germline gives CDR1 MNHGY, CDR2 SVAAGI. The V end lost 3 bases, the J end lost 7 bases, and 9 bases lay between the germline ends. The CDR3 nucleotides read TGTGCCAGCAGTTACACCGTTGGCGGGGAGCTGTTTTTT. This codes for CASSYTVGGELFF.

This sequence joins TRBV5-1 and TRBJ2-7; 10 nucleotides match TRBD2. J was trimmed by 7 bases and V by 0 bases; bases with no gene match: 7. The CDR3 consists of 15 residues. Germline V CDR1 and CDR2: SGHRS, YFSETQ. In DNA, the CDR3 is TGCGCCAGCAGCTTGGCCGGTCTAGCGGGAGATGAGCAGTACTTC. Translating gives CASSLAGLAGDEQYF.

The chain joins TRBV12-3 or TRBV12-4 to TRBJ2-1; D is undetermined. The CDR3 loop spans 12 amino acids. V lost 3 bases to trimming and J lost 13 bases, with 13 bases between them. The CDR3 sequence is CASSFLVARQFF. The CDR3 region has the DNA TGTGCCAGCAGTTTTCTAGTGGCGCGCCAGTTCTTC.

The chain combines TRBV15 with TRBJ2-1, with TRBD2 matching over 9 bases. The germline gives CDR1 LNHNV, CDR2 YYDKDF (reference sequence). V gave up 3 bases and J gave up 10 bases; unmatched junction bases: 10. This CDR3 is 15 amino acids long. In DNA form, the CDR3 reads TGTGCCACCAGCAGCTTTAGCGGGAGAGGTCGGGAGCAGTTCTTC. It translates to CATSSFSGRGREQFF.